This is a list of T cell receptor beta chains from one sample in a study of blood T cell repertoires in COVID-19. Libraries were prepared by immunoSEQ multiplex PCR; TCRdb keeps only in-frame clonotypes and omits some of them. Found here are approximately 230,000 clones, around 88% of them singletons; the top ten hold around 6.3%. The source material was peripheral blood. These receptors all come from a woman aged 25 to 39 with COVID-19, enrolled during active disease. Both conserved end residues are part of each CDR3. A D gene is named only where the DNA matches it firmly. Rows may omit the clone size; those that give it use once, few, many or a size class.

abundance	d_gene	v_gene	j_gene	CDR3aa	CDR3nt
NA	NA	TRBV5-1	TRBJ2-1	CASSPSSEVKNEQFF	TGCGCCAGCAGCCCTTCTAGCGAGGTTAAAAATGAGCAGTTCTTC
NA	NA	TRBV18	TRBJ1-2	CASSAGDNGYTF	TGTGCCAGCTCGGCAGGGGATAACGGCTACACCTTC
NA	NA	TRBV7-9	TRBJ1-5	CASTWGDSQPQHF	TGTGCCAGCACGTGGGGGGACTCACAGCCCCAGCATTTT
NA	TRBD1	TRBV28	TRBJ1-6	CASSRRDRRSSYNSPLHF	TGTGCCAGCAGCAGAAGGGACAGGCGAAGCTCCTATAATTCACCCCTCCACTTT
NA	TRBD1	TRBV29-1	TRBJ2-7	CSVGKGGTGGEQYF	TGCAGCGTGGGTAAAGGTGGGACAGGGGGCGAGCAGTACTTC
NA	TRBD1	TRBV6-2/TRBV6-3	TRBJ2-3	CASSIVSGQGTDTQYF	TGTGCCAGCAGTATTGTTTCCGGACAGGGGACAGATACGCAGTATTTT
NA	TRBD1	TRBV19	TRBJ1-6	CASSDDRASPLHF	TGTGCCAGTAGCGATGACAGGGCCTCACCCCTCCACTTT
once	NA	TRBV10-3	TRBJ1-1	CAISEAPSSLVAFF	TGTGCCATCAGTGAAGCGCCGTCCTCGTTAGTAGCTTTCTTT
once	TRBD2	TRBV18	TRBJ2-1	CASSPPPSGRVIPYNEQFF	TGTGCCAGCTCACCACCACCTAGCGGGAGGGTAATTCCCTACAATGAGCAGTTCTTC
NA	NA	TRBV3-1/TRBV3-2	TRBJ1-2	CASSKDRRVSSHYGYTF	TGTGCCAGCAGCAAGGACAGAAGGGTCTCTTCCCACTATGGCTACACCTTC
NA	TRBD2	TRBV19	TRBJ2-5	CASGGLAGRGETQYF	TGTGCCAGTGGGGGACTAGCGGGACGGGGAGAGACCCAGTACTTC
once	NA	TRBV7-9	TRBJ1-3	CASSSPGNTIYF	TGTGCCAGCAGCTCCCCAGGAAACACCATATATTTT
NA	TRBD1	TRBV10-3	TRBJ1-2	CAPWDRVPGYTF	TGTGCCCCATGGGACAGGGTGCCTGGCTACACCTTC
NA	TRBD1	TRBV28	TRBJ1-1	CASSPRTGVVTEAFF	TGTGCCAGCAGTCCTCGGACAGGGGTTGTCACTGAAGCTTTCTTT
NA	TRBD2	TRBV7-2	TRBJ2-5	CASSHRTVAGGTQYF	TGTGCCAGCAGCCATCGCACAGTAGCGGGGGGGACCCAGTACTTC
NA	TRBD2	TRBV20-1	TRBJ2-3	CSARPLAGGHF	TGCAGTGCTAGGCCCCTAGCGGGGGGGCATTTT
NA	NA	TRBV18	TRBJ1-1	CASSPPGAWGTEAFF	TGTGCCAGCTCACCACCGGGAGCTTGGGGTACTGAAGCTTTCTTT
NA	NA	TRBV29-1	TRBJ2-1	CSVLGGTINEQFF	TGCAGCGTCCTAGGGGGGACTATCAATGAGCAGTTCTTC
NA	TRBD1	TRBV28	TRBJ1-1	CASSTPSTGSTEAFF	TGTGCCAGCAGTACCCCCTCGACAGGGAGCACTGAAGCTTTCTTT
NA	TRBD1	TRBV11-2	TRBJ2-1	CATELGTGNEQFF	TGTGCCACCGAACTCGGGACAGGGAATGAGCAGTTCTTC
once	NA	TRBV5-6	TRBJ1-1	CASSLGFQQGTEAFF	TGTGCCAGCAGCTTGGGTTTTCAACAGGGCACTGAAGCTTTCTTT
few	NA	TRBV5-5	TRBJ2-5	CASSQSGGGGQETQYF	TGTGCCAGCAGCCAGTCGGGAGGAGGGGGGCAAGAGACCCAGTACTTC
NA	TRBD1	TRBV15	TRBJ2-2	CATSRQDRAGGKLFF	TGTGCCACCAGCAGACAGGACAGGGCCGGTGGGAAGCTGTTTTTT
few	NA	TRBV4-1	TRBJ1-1	CASSQVGGSGTEAFF	TGCGCCAGCAGCCAAGTGGGGGGTTCGGGTACTGAAGCTTTCTTT
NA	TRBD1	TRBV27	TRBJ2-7	CASRPGQGGEQYF	TGTGCCAGCCGACCCGGACAGGGGGGCGAGCAGTACTTC
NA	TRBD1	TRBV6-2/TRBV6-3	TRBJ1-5	CASSYTTGANQPQHF	TGTGCCAGCAGTTACACGACAGGGGCGAATCAGCCCCAGCATTTT
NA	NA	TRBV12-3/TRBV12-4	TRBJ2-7	CASSQIGYEQYF	TGTGCCAGCAGCCAAATCGGCTACGAGCAGTACTTC